This TCR beta chain stems from a study of CD8 T cells in Susac syndrome. In the case of this clonotype: The antigen is unknown.

The authors reverse transcribed roughly 0.5 to 1 ug RNA with random hexamers. The authors amplified TCR beta CDR3 across 54 Vbeta and 13 Jbeta using immunoSEQ multiplex PCR. TCRdb re-analysed the immunoSEQ multiplex PCR reads in MiXCR, keeping a single row per CDR3 protein. This table has roughly 150,000 distinct CDR3 sequences, about 95% appearing once. Notes on the study in general: The total CD8+ repertoires contained 15 to 20 Susac-specific public clones, and the CD8+ TEMRA repertoires contained 5 or 6. Maximal CD8+ clonal expansion in Susac was observed within TEMRA cells and among active patients.

TEMRA cells were FACS-enriched, while CD8+ and CD4+ T cells were negatively isolated. This receptor was identified in a human donor with Susac syndrome. Sequenced sample: CD8+ T cells from PBMCs.

The CDR3 nucleotides read TGTGCCAGCAGTTCGGGGGGAAACACCATATATTTT. Translating gives CASSSGGNTIYF. V usage is TRBV12-3 or TRBV12-4 and J usage is TRBJ1-3; D is undetermined. Between the trimmed V and J ends, which lost 4 bases and 4 bases, there was a span of 5 bases. This CDR3 has 12 residues.